This T cell receptor (beta chain) was sequenced in a study of identical twins. This clonotype was counted at least ten times. The CDR3 runs to 14 residues. Trimming pared 4 bases from V and 3 bases from J, leaving 10 bases between. Germline CDR1 is MDHEN and CDR2 is SYDVKM. A universal primer site was created by template switching, with the cDNA bearing unique molecular identifiers. TCRdb analysed the 5' RACE reads with MiXCR anew, one entry per CDR3 protein. The sample lists 550,000 to 700,000 distinct CDR3 sequences; roughly 9.5% were seen once. In addition, the sample was reused for a study of yellow fever vaccine responses in identical twins. As that report states: After vaccination, twins' T cell response reportedly seemed partly convergent, partly personalized.

The chain recombines TRBV28 with TRBJ1-5; D is unresolved. The origin of this receptor is a woman aged 18-29 years in good health. The sequenced material came from PBMCs. CDR3 DNA sequence: TGTGCCAGCAGTTCGGACTATTTCAATCAGCCCCAGCATTTT. Translated: CASSSDYFNQPQHF.